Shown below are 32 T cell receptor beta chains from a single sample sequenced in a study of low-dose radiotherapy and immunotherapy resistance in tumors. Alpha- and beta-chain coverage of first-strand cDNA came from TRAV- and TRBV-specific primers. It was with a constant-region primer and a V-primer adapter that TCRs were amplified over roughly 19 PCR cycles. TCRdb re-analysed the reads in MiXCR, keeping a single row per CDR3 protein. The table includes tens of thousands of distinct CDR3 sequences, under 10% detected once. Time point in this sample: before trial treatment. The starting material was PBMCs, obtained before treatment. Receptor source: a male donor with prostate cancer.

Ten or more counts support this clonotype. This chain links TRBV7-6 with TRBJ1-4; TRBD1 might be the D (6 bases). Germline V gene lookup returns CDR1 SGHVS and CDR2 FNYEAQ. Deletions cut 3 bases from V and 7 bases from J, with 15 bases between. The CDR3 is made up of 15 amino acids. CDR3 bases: TGTGCCAGCAGCTTCACTACAGGGATTGGTGAAAAACTGTTTTTT. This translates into CASSFTTGIGEKLFF.

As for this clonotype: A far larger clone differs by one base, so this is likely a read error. In nucleotides, the CDR3 is TGCGCCAACCAACAGGGGGCGGGGGAGCAGTACTTC. Its translation: CANQQGAGEQYF. V gene TRBV5-1 combines with J gene TRBJ2-7; the match to TRBD1 covers 9 bases. CDR3 length: 12 residues. Germline V lookup: CDR1 SGHRS, CDR2 YFSETQ. V was clipped by 9 bases and J by 7 bases; unmatched bases: 8.

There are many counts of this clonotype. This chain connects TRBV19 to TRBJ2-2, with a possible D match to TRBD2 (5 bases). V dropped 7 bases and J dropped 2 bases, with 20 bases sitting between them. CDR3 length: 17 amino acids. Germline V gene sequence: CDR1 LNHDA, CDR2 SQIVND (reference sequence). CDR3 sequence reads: CASTPYLGRLNTGELFF. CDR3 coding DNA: TGTGCCAGTACCCCGTACCTCGGCAGACTAAACACCGGGGAGCTGTTTTTT.

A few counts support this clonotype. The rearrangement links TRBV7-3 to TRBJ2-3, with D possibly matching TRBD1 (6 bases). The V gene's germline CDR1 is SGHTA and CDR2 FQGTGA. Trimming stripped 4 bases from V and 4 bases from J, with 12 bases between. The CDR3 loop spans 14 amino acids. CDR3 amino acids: CASSYLGTPDTQYF. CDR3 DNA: TGTGCCAGCAGCTACCTAGGGACACCAGATACGCAGTATTTT.

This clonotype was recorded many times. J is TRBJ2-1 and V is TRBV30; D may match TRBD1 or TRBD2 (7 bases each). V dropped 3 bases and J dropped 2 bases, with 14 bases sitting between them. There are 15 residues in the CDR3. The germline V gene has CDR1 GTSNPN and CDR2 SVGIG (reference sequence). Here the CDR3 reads CAWSPRGGPYNEQFF. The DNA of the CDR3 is TGTGCCTGGAGCCCCAGGGGGGGTCCCTACAATGAGCAGTTCTTC.

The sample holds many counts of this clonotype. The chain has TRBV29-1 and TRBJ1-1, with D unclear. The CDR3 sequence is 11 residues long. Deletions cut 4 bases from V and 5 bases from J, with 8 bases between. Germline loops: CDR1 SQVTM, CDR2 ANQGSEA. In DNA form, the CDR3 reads TGCAGCGTTGCACCGGGGACTGAAGCTTTCTTT. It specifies CSVAPGTEAFF.

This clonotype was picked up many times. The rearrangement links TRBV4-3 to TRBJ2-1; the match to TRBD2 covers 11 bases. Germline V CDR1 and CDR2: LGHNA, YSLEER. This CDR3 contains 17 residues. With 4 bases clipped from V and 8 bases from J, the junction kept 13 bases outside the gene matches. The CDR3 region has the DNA TGCGCCAGCAGCCCCTACCCGACTAGCGGGGCAAGCCATGAGCAGTTCTTC. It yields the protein CASSPYPTSGASHEQFF.

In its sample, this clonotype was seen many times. In nucleotides, the CDR3 is TGTGCCAGCAGACAGGACAGTCCCTACGAGCAGTACTTC. Translated: CASRQDSPYEQYF. The chain employs TRBV6-2 or TRBV6-3 and TRBJ2-7; possibly TRBD1 for D (6 bases). With 6 bases removed from V and 2 bases from J, the gap between germline ends came to 11 bases. Germline V lookup: CDR1 MNHEY, CDR2 SVGEGT. The CDR3 is made up of 13 amino acids.

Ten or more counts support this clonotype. CDR3 DNA: TGCAGTGCTAGAGCTCAGGGAGGGGGCTACACCTTC. This gives the protein CSARAQGGGYTF. V usage is TRBV20-1 and J usage is TRBJ1-2; D might be TRBD1 (5 bases). V was trimmed by 1 base and J by 8 bases, leaving 11 bases between them. The CDR3 has 12 residues. Germline V lookup: CDR1 DFQATT, CDR2 SNEGSKA (reference sequence).

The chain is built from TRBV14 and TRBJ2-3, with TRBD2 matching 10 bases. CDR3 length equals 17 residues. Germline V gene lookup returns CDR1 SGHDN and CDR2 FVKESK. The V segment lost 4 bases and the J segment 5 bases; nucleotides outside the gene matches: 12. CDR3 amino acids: CASSPLQGLAFEDTQYF. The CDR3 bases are TGTGCCAGCAGCCCCCTCCAGGGACTAGCGTTTGAAGATACGCAGTATTTT.

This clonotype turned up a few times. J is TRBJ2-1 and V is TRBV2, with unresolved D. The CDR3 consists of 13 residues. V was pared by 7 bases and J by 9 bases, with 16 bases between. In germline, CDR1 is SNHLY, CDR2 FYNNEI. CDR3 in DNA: TGTGCCAGCACCCCTTCAGCGCTAAGTGAGCAGTTCTTC. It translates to CASTPSALSEQFF.

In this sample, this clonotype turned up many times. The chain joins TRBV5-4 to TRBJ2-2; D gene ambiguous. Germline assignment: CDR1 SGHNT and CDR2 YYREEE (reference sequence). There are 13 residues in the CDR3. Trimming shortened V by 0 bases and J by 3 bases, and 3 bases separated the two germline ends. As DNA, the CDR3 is TGTGCCAGCAGCTTGGAGGACACCGGGGAGCTGTTTTTT. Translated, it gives CASSLEDTGELFF.

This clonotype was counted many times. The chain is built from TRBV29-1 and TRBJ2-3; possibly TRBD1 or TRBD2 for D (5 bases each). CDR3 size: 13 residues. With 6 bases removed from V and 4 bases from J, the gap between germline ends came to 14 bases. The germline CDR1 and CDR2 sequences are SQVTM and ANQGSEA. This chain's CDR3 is CSVPGLGADTQYF. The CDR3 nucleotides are TGCAGCGTCCCGGGGCTGGGGGCAGATACGCAGTATTTT.

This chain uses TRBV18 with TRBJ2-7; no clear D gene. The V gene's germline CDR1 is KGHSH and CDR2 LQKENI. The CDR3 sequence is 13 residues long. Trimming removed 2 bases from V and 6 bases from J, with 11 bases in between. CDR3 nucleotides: TGTGCCAGCTCACCATCTGGGAAGGGCGAGCAGTACTTC. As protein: CASSPSGKGEQYF.

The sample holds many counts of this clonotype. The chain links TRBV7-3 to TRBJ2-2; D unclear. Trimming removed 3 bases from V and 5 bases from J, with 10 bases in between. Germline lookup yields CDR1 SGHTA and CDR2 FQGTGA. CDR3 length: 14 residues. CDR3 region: CASSFYLGTGELFF. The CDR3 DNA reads TGTGCCAGCAGCTTTTATCTGGGAACCGGGGAGCTGTTTTTT.

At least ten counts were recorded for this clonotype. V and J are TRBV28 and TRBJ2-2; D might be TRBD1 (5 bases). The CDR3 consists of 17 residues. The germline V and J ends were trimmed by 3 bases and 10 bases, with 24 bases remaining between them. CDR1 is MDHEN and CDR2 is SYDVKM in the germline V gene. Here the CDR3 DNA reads TGTGCCAGCAGTTTTGGCGGAGACAGCTTACTTGGGGAGGAGCTGTTTTTT. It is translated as CASSFGGDSLLGEELFF.

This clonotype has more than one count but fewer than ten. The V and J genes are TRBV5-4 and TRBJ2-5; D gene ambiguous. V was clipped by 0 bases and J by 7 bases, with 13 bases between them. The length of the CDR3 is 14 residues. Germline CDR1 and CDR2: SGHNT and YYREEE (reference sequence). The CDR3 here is CASSLAGPSGTQYF. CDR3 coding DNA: TGTGCCAGCAGCTTGGCCGGGCCATCTGGGACCCAGTACTTC.

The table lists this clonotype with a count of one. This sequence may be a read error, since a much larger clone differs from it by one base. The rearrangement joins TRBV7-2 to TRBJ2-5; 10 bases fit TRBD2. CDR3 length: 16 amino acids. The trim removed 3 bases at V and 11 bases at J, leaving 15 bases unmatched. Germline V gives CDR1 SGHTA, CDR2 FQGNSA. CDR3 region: CASSLSGRGPYNEQYF. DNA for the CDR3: TGTGCCAGCAGCTTGAGCGGGAGGGGCCCCTACAATGAGCAGTACTTC.

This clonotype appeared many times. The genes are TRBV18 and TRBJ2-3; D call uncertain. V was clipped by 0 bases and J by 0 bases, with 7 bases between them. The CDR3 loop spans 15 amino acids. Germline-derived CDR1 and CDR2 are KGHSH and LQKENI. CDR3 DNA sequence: TGTGCCAGCTCACCACCGACGGTTAGCACAGATACGCAGTATTTT. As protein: CASSPPTVSTDTQYF.

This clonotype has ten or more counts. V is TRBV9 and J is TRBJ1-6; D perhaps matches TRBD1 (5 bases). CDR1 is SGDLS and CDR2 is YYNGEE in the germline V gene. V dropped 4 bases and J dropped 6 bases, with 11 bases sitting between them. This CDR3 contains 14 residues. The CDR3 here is CASSSTGANSPLHF. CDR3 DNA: TGTGCCAGCAGCTCAACTGGGGCTAATTCACCCCTCCACTTT.

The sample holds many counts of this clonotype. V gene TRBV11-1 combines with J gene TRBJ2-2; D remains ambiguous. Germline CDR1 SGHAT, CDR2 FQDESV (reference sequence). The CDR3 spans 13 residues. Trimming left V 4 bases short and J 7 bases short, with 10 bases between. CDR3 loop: CASSSHIYGELFF. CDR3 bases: TGTGCCAGCAGCTCCCATATATACGGGGAGCTGTTTTTT.

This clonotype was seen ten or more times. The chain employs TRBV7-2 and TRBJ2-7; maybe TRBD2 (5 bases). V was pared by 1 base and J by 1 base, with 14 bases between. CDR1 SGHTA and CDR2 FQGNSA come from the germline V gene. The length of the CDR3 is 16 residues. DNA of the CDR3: TGTGCCAGCAGCTTAGGGGTCGGGATGATTTCCTACGAGCAGTACTTC. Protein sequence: CASSLGVGMISYEQYF.

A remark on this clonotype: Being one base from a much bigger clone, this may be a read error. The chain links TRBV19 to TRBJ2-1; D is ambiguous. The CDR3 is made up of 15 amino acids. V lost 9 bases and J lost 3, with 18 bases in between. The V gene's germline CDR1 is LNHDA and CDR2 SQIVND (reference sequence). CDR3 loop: CASTHGGGLYNEQFF. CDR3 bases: TGTGCCAGCACCCATGGCGGCGGCCTCTACAATGAGCAGTTCTTC.

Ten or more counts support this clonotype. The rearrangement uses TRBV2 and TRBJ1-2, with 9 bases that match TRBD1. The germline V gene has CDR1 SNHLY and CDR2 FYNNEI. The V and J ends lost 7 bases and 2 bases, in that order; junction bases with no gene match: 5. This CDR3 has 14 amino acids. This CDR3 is CASTTGQGNYGYTF. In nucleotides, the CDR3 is TGTGCCAGCACCACGGGACAGGGAAACTATGGCTACACCTTC. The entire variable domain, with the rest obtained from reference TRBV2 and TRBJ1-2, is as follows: EPEVTQTPSHQVTQMGQEVILRCVPISNHLYFYWYRQILGQKVEFLVSFYNNEISEKSEIFDDQFSVERPDGSNFTLKIRSTKLEDSAMYFCASTTGQGNYGYTFGSGTRLTVV.

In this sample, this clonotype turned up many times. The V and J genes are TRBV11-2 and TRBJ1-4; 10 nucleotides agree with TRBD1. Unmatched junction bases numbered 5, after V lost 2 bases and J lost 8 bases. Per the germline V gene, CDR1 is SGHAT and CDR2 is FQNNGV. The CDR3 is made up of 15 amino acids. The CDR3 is CASSLTGTGVEKLFF. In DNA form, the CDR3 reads TGTGCCAGCAGCTTAACCGGGACAGGGGTCGAAAAACTGTTTTTT.

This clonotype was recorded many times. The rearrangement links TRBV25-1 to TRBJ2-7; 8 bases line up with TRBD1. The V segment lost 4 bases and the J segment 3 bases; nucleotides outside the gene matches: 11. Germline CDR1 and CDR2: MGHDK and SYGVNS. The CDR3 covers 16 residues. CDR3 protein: CASSGTDRVGHYEQYF. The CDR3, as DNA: TGTGCCAGCAGTGGTACGGACAGGGTAGGTCACTACGAGCAGTACTTC.

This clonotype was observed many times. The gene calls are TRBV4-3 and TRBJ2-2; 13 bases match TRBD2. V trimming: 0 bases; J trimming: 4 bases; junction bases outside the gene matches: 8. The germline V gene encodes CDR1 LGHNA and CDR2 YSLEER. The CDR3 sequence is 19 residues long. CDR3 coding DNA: TGCGCCAGCAGCCAAGACCGGACTAGCGGGAGTAGGGGCACCGGGGAGCTGTTTTTT. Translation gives CASSQDRTSGSRGTGELFF.

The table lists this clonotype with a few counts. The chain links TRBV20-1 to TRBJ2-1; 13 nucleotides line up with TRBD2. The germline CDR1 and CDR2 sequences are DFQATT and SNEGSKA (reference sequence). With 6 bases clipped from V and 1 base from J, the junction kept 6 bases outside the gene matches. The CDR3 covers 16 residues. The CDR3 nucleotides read TGCAGTGCCGAAGGGACTAGCGGGATATCCTACAATGAGCAGTTCTTC. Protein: CSAEGTSGISYNEQFF.

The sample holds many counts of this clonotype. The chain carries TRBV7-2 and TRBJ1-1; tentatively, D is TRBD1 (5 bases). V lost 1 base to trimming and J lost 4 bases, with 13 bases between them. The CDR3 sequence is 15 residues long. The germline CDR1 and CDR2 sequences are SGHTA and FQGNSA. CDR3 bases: TGTGCCAGCAGCTTAGTCGCAGGGTCCCCCACTGAAGCTTTCTTT. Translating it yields CASSLVAGSPTEAFF.

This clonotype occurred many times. The DNA of the CDR3 is TGTGCCAGCAGTCCCGCCGGGACAGGGTTAGGCTATGGCTACACCTTC. Translating it yields CASSPAGTGLGYGYTF. The chain employs TRBV28 and TRBJ1-2, with TRBD1 identical over 9 bases. With 5 bases clipped from V and 4 bases from J, the junction kept 11 bases outside the gene matches. CDR3 length: 16 residues. Per the germline V gene, CDR1 is MDHEN and CDR2 is SYDVKM.

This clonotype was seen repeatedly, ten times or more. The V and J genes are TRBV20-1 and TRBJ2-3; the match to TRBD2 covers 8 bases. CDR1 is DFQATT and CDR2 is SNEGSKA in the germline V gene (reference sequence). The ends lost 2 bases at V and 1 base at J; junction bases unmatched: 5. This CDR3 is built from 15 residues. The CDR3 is CSARLLADRTDTQYF. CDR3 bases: TGCAGTGCTAGATTACTAGCGGACCGCACAGATACGCAGTATTTT.

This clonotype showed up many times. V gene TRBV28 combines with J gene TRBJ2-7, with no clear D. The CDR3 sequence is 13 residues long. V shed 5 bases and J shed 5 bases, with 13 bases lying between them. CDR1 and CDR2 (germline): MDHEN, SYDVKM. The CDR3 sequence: CASSKGGRDEQYF. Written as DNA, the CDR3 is TGTGCCAGCAGTAAGGGTGGGCGCGACGAGCAGTACTTC.